The text below deals with one T cell receptor (beta chain). The data were taken from a study of blood T cell repertoires in COVID-19. At the level of the study: Donors in the United States, Italy and Spain gave samples during acute or convalescent COVID-19. Sample material is recorded as cDNA or gDNA derived from T cells, B-cell-depleted T cells, or PBMCs.

In the study's own analysis: Reference gene primer amplification in the assay estimated nucleated cell counts. Assay used: immunoSEQ multiplex PCR; TCRdb lists only in-frame clones, some missing. D and trimming were read from the DNA, whereas the V and J calls and clone size are those reported in that table. The sample contains about 46,000 clones, about 89% of which appear only once. Looked up from germline, CDR1 is WSHSY and CDR2 is SAAADI. There are 15 residues in the CDR3. V shed 0 bases, J shed 4 bases, and the junction held 4 bases outside the gene matches. Source material: peripheral blood. The gene calls are TRBV10-2 and TRBJ1-1, with TRBD1 matching over 8 bases. The receptor's source is a human donor in a cohort sampled during active COVID-19. Here the CDR3 DNA reads TGCGCCAGCAGTGAGTCTCAGGGGGCGATCACTGAAGCTTTCTTT. The encoded protein is CASSESQGAITEAFF.